This entry concerns a single T cell receptor beta chain. Trimming removed 0 bases from V and 4 bases from J, with 13 bases in between. CDR1 is SSHAT, CDR2 FNYEAQ, per germline (reference sequence). The CDR3 is 15 residues long. These data originate in a study of cytotoxic CD8 clonotypes in ibrutinib-treated CLL. Using immunoSEQ multiplex PCR, the repertoire was profiled, and TCRdb retains in-frame clones only, with some absent. Seen here are approximately 20,000 clones, 81% observed once, and the top ten hold 5.7%. The sample in question was PBMCs, obtained before ibrutinib treatment. This TCR came from a human donor with chronic lymphocytic leukemia. The chain joins TRBV7-7 to TRBJ2-7; possibly TRBD1 or TRBD2 for D (5 bases each). CDR3 amino acids: CASSLAAGREYEQYF. CDR3 DNA sequence: TGTGCCAGCAGCTTAGCGGCAGGGAGAGAGTACGAGCAGTACTTC.